A selection of T cell receptor beta chains follows, all from one sample in a study of T cell responses to AZD1222 COVID-19 vaccine. Sequencing was performed with immunoSEQ multiplex PCR; in TCRdb, only in-frame clones are kept and a portion is missing. The sample lists around 110,000 clones; around 91% were seen once. The specimen comprised peripheral blood, sampled on day 0 of AZD1222 vaccination. Source of these receptors: an adult in good health. CDR3s include the opening cysteine and the closing phenylalanine or tryptophan. A D gene is named only where the DNA matches it firmly. Part of the rows lack a size; the others show once, few, many or a class for expanded clones.

clone_size j_call v_call d_call cdr3_aa cdr3_nt
. TRBJ2-1 TRBV5-6 . CASSFGRNEQFF TGTGCCAGCAGCTTTGGCCGTAATGAGCAGTTCTTC
. TRBJ1-2 TRBV4-2 . CASSQVQDKYGYTF TGTGCCAGCAGCCAAGTCCAGGACAAATATGGCTACACCTTC
. TRBJ1-5 TRBV7-2 . CASSRDSWNQPQHF TGTGCCAGCAGCCGCGACAGTTGGAATCAGCCCCAGCATTTT
. TRBJ2-2 TRBV9 . CASSGGTANTGELFF TGTGCCAGCAGTGGGGGGACGGCGAACACCGGGGAGCTGTTTTTT
. TRBJ2-7 TRBV5-1 . CASSLAGGVGEQYF TGCGCCAGCAGCTTGGCCGGCGGGGTTGGCGAGCAGTACTTC
. TRBJ2-3 TRBV10-3 TRBD1 CAISEGSRGMNPTDTQYF TGTGCCATCAGTGAGGGGTCCAGGGGGATGAATCCAACAGATACGCAGTATTTT
. TRBJ2-1 TRBV5-4 . CASQRDAGGNEQFF TGTGCCAGCCAACGCGATGCAGGAGGGAATGAGCAGTTCTTC
. TRBJ1-2 TRBV7-3 . CASSLNSGRMDRYTF TGTGCCAGCAGCTTAAACAGTGGGAGAATGGACCGCTACACCTTC
. TRBJ1-6 TRBV9 TRBD1 CASSVGDRVIGPLHF TGTGCCAGCAGCGTAGGGGACAGGGTGATTGGGCCCCTCCACTTT
. TRBJ2-5 TRBV5-1 TRBD1 CASSLGTGTGLQETQYF TGCGCCAGCAGCTTGGGAACCGGGACAGGGCTCCAAGAGACCCAGTACTTC
. TRBJ1-5 TRBV6-5 . CASSYSVTGNQPQHF TGTGCCAGCAGTTACTCGGTAACAGGGAATCAGCCCCAGCATTTT
. TRBJ2-5 TRBV7-8 TRBD2 CASSLVGGGQETQYF TGTGCCAGCAGCTTGGTCGGCGGGGGGCAAGAGACCCAGTACTTC
. TRBJ1-4 TRBV5-4 . CASSQPPNEKLFF TGTGCCAGCAGCCAGCCCCCCAATGAAAAACTGTTTTTT
. TRBJ2-3 TRBV14 TRBD1 CARGQGESDTQYF TGTGCCAGGGGACAGGGGGAGTCAGATACGCAGTATTTT
. TRBJ2-7 TRBV5-5 . CASRIGGPSSSYEQYF TGTGCCAGCAGAATTGGTGGTCCCTCAAGCTCCTACGAGCAGTACTTC
. TRBJ1-2 TRBV5-5 . CASSLAHNYGYTF TGTGCCAGCAGCTTGGCACACAACTATGGCTACACCTTC
. TRBJ1-2 TRBV15 . CATSLHLRGYGYTF TGTGCCACCAGCCTTCACTTGAGAGGGTATGGCTACACCTTC
. TRBJ1-4 TRBV5-4 TRBD1 CASSFYSGGNEKLFF TGTGCCAGCAGCTTCTATTCAGGGGGCAATGAAAAACTGTTTTTT
. TRBJ1-6 TRBV12-3/TRBV12-4 . CASSHPFGSPLHF TGTGCCAGCAGCCACCCTTTCGGTTCACCCCTCCACTTT
. TRBJ2-5 TRBV6-2/TRBV6-3 TRBD2 CASSYYGTRRVSETQYF TGTGCCAGCAGTTACTACGGGACTAGGCGGGTGTCGGAGACCCAGTACTTC
. TRBJ1-6 TRBV5-6 . CASSLGPLNPLHF TGTGCCAGCAGCCTGGGACCCCTGAATCCCCTCCACTTT
. TRBJ1-2 TRBV30 . CAWSGGGGYGYTF TGTGCCTGGAGTGGGGGGGGCGGCTATGGCTACACCTTC
. TRBJ1-1 TRBV3-1/TRBV3-2 . CASSFGQLEAFF TGTGCCAGCAGCTTTGGACAGCTTGAAGCTTTCTTT
. TRBJ2-5 TRBV3-1/TRBV3-2 . CASSQPGETQYF TGTGCCAGCAGCCAGCCAGGAGAGACCCAGTACTTC
few TRBJ2-5 TRBV19 . CASSISHQETQYF TGTGCCAGTAGTATTTCCCACCAAGAGACCCAGTACTTC
once TRBJ1-4 TRBV6-5 . CASRISINEKLFF TGTGCCAGCAGGATATCAATTAATGAAAAACTGTTTTTT
. TRBJ2-7 TRBV21-1 . CASSKANGSYEQYF TGTGCCAGCAGCAAAGCAAACGGATCCTACGAGCAGTACTTC
few TRBJ2-7 TRBV10-2 . CASSLNPASSYEQYF TGCGCCAGCAGTTTGAACCCGGCCAGCTCCTACGAGCAGTACTTC
. TRBJ2-7 TRBV11-2 . CASSPQPGHPSYEQYF TGTGCCAGCAGCCCTCAACCGGGACACCCTTCCTACGAGCAGTACTTC
. TRBJ1-2 TRBV19 TRBD1 CASSRDRGNYGYTF TGTGCCAGTAGTCGGGACAGGGGGAACTATGGCTACACCTTC
. TRBJ2-1 TRBV6-2/TRBV6-3 . CASSILDNSYNEQFF TGTGCCAGCAGCATACTAGACAACTCCTACAATGAGCAGTTCTTC
. TRBJ1-1 TRBV3-1/TRBV3-2 . CASSLLTGSEAFF TGTGCCAGCAGCCTCTTAACAGGGTCTGAAGCTTTCTTT
. TRBJ2-3 TRBV4-2 . CASSPSSDTDTQYF TGTGCCAGCAGCCCTTCGTCTGACACAGATACGCAGTATTTT
. TRBJ1-1 TRBV19 . CASSPPGQYTEAFF TGTGCCAGTTCTCCCCCGGGACAATACACTGAAGCTTTCTTT
. TRBJ2-6 TRBV4-3 . CASSQDSTSGANVLTF TGCGCCAGCAGCCAGGACAGCACCTCTGGGGCCAACGTCCTGACTTTC
. TRBJ2-2 TRBV9 . CASSVDPGEGGELFF TGTGCCAGCAGCGTAGATCCAGGGGAAGGCGGGGAGCTGTTTTTT
few TRBJ1-6 TRBV9 . CASSVGGYNSPLHF TGTGCCAGCAGCGTTGGGGGTTATAATTCACCCCTCCACTTT